This TCR beta chain comes out of a study of T cells after yellow fever vaccination. General study points: The CD4 and CD8 compartments had a small share of their clonotypes in common. Most primary-vaccination clones recurred post-booster (around 95% CD4, more than 85% CD8).

This clonotype was counted many times. V lost 6 bases and J lost 4; bases outside the gene matches: 25. There are 21 residues in the CDR3. The germline V gene encodes CDR1 ENHRY and CDR2 SYGVKD. Template-switching 5'RACE yielded the TCR cDNA; a universal primer site and UMIs were added in the process. TCRdb called the 5' RACE reads again in MiXCR, with one record for every CDR3 protein. The sample lists 45,000 to 60,000 distinct CDR3 sequences; about 5.6% were seen once. Sequences were derived from PBMCs, either bulk or a sorted T-cell subset (CD4+, CD8+, memory, or dextramer-sorted; not recorded which), sampled on the day of the yellow fever booster vaccination. The rearrangement uses TRBV10-3 and TRBJ2-5, with 11 bases matching TRBD2. This receptor was identified in a man aged 18-30 years who received the YFV17D yellow fever vaccine. The CDR3 region has the DNA TGTGCCATCAGCCCGGGACTAGCGGCCCTGGCCCTGGCCGGTAACCGAGAGACCCAGTACTTC. Translated: CAISPGLAALALAGNRETQYF.